One T cell receptor (beta chain) is described in this entry. Its antigen is not known. This sample was included in a study of cytomegalovirus exposure and HLA in healthy donors. The donors were part of the validation cohort, which consisted of under 150 subjects and was separate from the first cohort of several hundred subjects. Generated by immunoSEQ multiplex PCR, the TCRdb table keeps only in-frame clones and is missing some. The table lists around 60,000 clones, approximately 95% of them singletons. The study's findings and limits: Specificity of a few CMV-associated chains for CMV antigens was verified in vitro.

Material for sequencing was PBMCs. The TCR was taken from a young woman in good health and CMV-seronegative.

For the CDR3, the DNA is TGCGCCAGCAGTGAGTCTGGAGCAACACAAGAGACCCAGTACTTC. Its protein product is CASSESGATQETQYF. This sequence joins TRBV10-1 and TRBJ2-5; no definite D call. The V and J ends lost 0 bases and 2 bases respectively, with 10 bases between them. From germline, CDR1 is WNHNN and CDR2 SYGVQD (reference sequence). The CDR3 covers 15 residues.